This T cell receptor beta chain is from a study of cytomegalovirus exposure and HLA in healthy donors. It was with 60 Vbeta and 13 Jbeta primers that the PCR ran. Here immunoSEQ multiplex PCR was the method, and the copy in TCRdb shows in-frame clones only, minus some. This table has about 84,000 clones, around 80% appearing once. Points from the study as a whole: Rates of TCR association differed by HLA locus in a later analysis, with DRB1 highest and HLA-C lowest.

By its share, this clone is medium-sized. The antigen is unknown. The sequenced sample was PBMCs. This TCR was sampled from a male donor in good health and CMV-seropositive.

The CDR3 is CASSQVKGANTEAFF. The DNA for the CDR3 is TGCGCCAGCAGCCAAGTGAAAGGGGCGAACACTGAAGCTTTCTTT. This rearrangement joins TRBV4-1 to TRBJ1-1, with a tentative D call TRBD1 (5 bases). The germline CDR1 and CDR2 sequences are MGHRA and YSYEKL. The germline V and J ends were trimmed by 1 base and 1 base, with 10 bases remaining between them. CDR3 size: 15 residues.